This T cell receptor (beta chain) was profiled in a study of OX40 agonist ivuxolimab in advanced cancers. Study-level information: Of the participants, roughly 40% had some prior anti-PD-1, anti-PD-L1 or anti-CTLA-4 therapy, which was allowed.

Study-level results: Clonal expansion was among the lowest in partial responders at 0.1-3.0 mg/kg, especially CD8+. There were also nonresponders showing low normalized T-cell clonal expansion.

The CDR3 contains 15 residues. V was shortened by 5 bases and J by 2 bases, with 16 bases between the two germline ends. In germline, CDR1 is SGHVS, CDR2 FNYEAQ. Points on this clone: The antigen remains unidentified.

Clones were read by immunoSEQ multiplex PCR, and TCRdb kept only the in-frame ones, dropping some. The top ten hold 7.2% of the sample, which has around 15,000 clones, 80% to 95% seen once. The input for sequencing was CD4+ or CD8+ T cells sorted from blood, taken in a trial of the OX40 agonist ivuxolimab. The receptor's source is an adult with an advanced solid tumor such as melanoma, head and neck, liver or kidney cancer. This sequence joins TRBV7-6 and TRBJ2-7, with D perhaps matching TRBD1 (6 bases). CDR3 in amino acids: CASSQAVGQTYEQYF. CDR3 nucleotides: TGTGCCAGCAGCCAGGCGGTCGGACAGACCTACGAGCAGTACTTC.